This T cell receptor beta chain is drawn from a study of T-cell reconstitution after alpha-beta-depleted transplantation in children. Broader study findings: The origin of high day-60 TCRbeta diversity in some patients lay in surviving recipient T cells and thymic progenitors. Fresh T-cell production supplied most of the T-cell counts and diversity seen one year after transplant. Reportedly, only several hundred clones from non-depleted graft cells drove alpha-beta T-cell counts at about two months.

V lost 6 bases to trimming and J lost 4 bases; unmatched junction nucleotides: 9. This CDR3 has 15 residues. The germline V gene has CDR1 MNHNS and CDR2 SASEGT. Preparation of the TCRbeta library was carried out with unique molecular identifiers. In TCRdb, the PCR reads were re-called with MiXCR into one record per CDR3 protein. The sample gives about 510,000 distinct CDR3 sequences, 11% of which show up once; 12% to 15% is in the top ten. Of note for this clonotype: Antigen specificity is unknown.

The sample was PBMCs, mostly from graft donor cells, taken 180 days after TCRalphabeta/CD19-depleted stem cell transplant. This TCR was recovered from a female patient between 2 and 15 years old who had a stem cell transplant for aplastic anemia, so the T cells may come from the graft donor. The rearrangement joins TRBV6-1 to TRBJ2-1; the match to TRBD2 covers 7 bases. The CDR3 spells CASSLRERGYNEQFF. CDR3 DNA sequence: TGTGCCAGCAGCTTGCGGGAGAGGGGATACAATGAGCAGTTCTTC.